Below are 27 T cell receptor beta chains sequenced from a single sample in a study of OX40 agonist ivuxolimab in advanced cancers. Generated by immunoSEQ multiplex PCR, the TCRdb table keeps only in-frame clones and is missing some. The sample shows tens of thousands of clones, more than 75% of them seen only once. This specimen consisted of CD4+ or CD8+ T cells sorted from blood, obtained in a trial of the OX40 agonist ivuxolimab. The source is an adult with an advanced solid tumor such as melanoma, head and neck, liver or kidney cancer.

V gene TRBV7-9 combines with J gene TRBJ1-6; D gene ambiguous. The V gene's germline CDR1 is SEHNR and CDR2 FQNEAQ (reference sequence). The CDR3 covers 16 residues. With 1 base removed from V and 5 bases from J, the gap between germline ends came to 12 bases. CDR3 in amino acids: CASSLDSGRDNSPLHF. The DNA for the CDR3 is TGTGCCAGCAGCTTAGATTCCGGGCGGGATAATTCACCCCTCCACTTT. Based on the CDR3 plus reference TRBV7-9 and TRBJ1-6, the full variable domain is DTGVSQNPRHKITKRGQNVTFRCDPISEHNRLYWYRQTLGQGPEFLTYFQNEAQLEKSRLLSDRFSAERPKGSFSTLEIQRTEQGDSAMYLCASSLDSGRDNSPLHFGNGTRLTVT.

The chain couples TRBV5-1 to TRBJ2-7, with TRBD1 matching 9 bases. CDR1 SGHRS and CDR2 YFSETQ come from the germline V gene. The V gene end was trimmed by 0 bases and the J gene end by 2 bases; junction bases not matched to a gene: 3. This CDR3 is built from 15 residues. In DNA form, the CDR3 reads TGCGCCAGCAGCTTGGTCGGGACAGGGACCTACGAGCAGTACTTC. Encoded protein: CASSLVGTGTYEQYF.

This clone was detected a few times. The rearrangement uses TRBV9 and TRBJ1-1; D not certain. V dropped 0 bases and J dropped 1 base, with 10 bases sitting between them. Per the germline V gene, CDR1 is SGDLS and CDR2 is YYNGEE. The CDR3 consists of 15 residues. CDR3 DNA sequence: TGTGCCAGCAGCGTAGAAGGGTGGGGGAACACTGAAGCTTTCTTT. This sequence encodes CASSVEGWGNTEAFF.

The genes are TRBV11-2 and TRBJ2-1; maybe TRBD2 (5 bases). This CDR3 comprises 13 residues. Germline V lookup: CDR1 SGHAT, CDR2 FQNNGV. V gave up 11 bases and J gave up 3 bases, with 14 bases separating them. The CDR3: CAAIGENYNEQFF. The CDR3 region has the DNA TGTGCCGCGATCGGGGAGAACTACAATGAGCAGTTCTTC.

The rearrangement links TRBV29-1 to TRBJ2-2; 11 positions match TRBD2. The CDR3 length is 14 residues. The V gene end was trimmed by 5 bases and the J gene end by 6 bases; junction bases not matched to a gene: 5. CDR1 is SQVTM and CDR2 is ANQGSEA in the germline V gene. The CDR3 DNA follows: TGCAGCGTTCCGGGACTAGCGGTGGCCGGGGAGCTGTTTTTT. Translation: CSVPGLAVAGELFF.

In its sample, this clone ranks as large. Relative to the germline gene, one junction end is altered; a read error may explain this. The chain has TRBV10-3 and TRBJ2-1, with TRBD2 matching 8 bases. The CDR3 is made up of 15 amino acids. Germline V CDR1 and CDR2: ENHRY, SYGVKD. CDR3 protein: CAMSVGTSSYNEQFF. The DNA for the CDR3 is TGTGCCATGAGTGTTGGGACTAGCTCCTACAATGAGCAGTTCTTC.

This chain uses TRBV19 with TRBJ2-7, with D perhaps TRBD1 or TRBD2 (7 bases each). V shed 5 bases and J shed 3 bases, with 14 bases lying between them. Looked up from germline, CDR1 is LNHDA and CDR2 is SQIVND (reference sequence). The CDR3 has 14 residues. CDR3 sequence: CASSAGGGFYEQYF. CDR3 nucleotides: TGTGCCAGTAGTGCAGGGGGGGGATTCTACGAGCAGTACTTC. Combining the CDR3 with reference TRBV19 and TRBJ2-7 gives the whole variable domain DGGITQSPKYLFRKEGQNVTLSCEQNLNHDAMYWYRQDPGQGLRLIYYSQIVNDFQKGDIAEGYSVSREKKESFPLTVTSAQKNPTAFYLCASSAGGGFYEQYFGPGTRLTVT.

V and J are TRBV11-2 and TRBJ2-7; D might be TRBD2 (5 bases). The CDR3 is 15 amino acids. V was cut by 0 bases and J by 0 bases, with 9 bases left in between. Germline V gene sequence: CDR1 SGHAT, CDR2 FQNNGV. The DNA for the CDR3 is TGTGCCAGCAGCTTAGAGACGGGATACTCCTACGAGCAGTACTTC. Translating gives CASSLETGYSYEQYF. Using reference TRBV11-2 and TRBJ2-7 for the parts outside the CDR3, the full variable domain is EAGVAQSPRYKIIEKRQSVAFWCNPISGHATLYWYQQILGQGPKLLIQFQNNGVVDDSQLPKDRFSAERLKGVDSTLKIQPAKLEDSAVYLCASSLETGYSYEQYFGPGTRLTVT.

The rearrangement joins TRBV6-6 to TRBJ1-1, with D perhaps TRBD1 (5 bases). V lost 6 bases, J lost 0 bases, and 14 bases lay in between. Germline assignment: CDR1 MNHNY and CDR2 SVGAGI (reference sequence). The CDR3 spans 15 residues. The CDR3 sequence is CASRYGTQMNTEAFF. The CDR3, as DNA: TGTGCCAGCAGGTACGGGACTCAGATGAACACTGAAGCTTTCTTT.

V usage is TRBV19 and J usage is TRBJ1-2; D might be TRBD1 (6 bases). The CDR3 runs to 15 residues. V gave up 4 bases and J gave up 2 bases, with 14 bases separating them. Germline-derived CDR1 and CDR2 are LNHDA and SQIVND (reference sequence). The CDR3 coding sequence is TGTGCCAGTAGTACATTGCGGACAGCAAACTATGGCTACACCTTC. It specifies CASSTLRTANYGYTF. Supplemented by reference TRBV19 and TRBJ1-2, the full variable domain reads DGGITQSPKYLFRKEGQNVTLSCEQNLNHDAMYWYRQDPGQGLRLIYYSQIVNDFQKGDIAEGYSVSREKKESFPLTVTSAQKNPTAFYLCASSTLRTANYGYTFGSGTRLTVV.

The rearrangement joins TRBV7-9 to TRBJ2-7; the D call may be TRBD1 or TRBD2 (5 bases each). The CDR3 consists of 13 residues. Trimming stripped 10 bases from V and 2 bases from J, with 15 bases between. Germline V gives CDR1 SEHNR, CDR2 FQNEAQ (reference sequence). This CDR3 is CATSQGRPYEQYF. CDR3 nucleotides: TGTGCCACGTCCCAGGGACGGCCCTACGAGCAGTACTTC. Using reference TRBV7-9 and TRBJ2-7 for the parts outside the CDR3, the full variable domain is DTGVSQNPRHKITKRGQNVTFRCDPISEHNRLYWYRQTLGQGPEFLTYFQNEAQLEKSRLLSDRFSAERPKGSFSTLEIQRTEQGDSAMYLCATSQGRPYEQYFGPGTRLTVT.

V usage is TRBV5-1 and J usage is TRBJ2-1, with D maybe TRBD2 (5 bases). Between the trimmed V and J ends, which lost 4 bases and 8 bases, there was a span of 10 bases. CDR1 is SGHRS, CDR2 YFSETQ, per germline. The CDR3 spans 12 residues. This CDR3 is CASSPTSDEQFF. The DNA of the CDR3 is TGCGCCAGCAGCCCCACTAGTGATGAGCAGTTCTTC.

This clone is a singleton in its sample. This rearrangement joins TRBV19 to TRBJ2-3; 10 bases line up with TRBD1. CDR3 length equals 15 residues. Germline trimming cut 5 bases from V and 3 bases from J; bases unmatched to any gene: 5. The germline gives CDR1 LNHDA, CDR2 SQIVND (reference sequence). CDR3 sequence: CASSEDRGHTDTQYF. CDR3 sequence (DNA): TGTGCCAGTAGTGAAGACAGGGGGCATACAGATACGCAGTATTTT.

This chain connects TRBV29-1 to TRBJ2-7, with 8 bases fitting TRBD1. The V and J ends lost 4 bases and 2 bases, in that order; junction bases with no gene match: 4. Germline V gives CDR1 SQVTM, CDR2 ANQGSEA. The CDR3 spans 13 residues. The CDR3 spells CSVGTGNPYEQYF. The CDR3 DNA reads TGCAGCGTTGGGACAGGGAATCCCTACGAGCAGTACTTC.

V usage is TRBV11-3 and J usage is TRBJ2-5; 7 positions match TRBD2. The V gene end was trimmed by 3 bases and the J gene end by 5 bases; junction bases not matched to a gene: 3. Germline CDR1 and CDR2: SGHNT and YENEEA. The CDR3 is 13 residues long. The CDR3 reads CASSFGGSETQYF. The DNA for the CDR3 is TGTGCCAGCAGCTTCGGCGGGAGTGAGACCCAGTACTTC.

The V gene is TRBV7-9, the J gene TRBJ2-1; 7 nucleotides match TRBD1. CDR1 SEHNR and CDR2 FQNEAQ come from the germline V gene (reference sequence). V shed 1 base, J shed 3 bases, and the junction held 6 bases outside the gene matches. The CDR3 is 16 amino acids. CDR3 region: CASSLDRGQRYNEQFF. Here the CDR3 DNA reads TGTGCCAGCAGCTTAGATAGGGGACAGCGCTACAATGAGCAGTTCTTC.

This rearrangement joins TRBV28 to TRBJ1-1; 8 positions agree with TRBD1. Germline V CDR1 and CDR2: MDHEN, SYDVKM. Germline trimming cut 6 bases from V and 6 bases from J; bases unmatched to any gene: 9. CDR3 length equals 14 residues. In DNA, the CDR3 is TGTGCCAGCAGCTACGACAGGGGACCTTCTGAAGCTTTCTTT. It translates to CASSYDRGPSEAFF.

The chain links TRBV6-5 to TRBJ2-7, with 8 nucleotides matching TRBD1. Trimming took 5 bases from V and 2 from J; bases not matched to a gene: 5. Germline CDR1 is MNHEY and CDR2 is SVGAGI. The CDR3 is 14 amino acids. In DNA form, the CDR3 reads TGTGCCAGCAGTCACGGACAGGGAACCTACGAGCAGTACTTC. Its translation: CASSHGQGTYEQYF.

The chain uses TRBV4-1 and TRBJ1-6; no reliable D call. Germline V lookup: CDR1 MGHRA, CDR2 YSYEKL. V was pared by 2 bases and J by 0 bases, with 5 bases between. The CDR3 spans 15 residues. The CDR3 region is CASSQTGSYNSPLHF. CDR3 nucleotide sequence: TGCGCCAGCAGCCAAACGGGCTCCTATAATTCACCCCTCCACTTT.

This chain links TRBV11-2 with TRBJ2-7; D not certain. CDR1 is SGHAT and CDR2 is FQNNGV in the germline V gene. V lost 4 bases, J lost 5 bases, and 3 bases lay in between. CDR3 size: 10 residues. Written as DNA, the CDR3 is TGTGCCAGCAGCTACGACGAGCAGTACTTC. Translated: CASSYDEQYF. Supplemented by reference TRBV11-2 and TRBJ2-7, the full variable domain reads EAGVAQSPRYKIIEKRQSVAFWCNPISGHATLYWYQQILGQGPKLLIQFQNNGVVDDSQLPKDRFSAERLKGVDSTLKIQPAKLEDSAVYLCASSYDEQYFGPGTRLTVT.

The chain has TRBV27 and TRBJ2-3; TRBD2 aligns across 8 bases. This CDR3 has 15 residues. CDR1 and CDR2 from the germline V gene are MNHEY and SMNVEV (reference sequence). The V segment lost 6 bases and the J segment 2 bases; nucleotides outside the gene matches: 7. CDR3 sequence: CASSIVAGSTDTQYF. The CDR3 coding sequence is TGTGCCAGCAGCATTGTAGCGGGGTCCACAGATACGCAGTATTTT.

The CDR3 sequence: CASSGGINTEAFF. CDR3 nucleotides: TGTGCCAGCAGCGGAGGGATTAACACTGAAGCTTTCTTT. This rearrangement joins TRBV9 to TRBJ1-1; D gene uncertain. From germline, CDR1 is SGDLS and CDR2 YYNGEE. Trimming removed 3 bases at V and 2 bases at J, with 8 bases between. This CDR3 is built from 13 residues.

The CDR3 here is CASRRDEKLFF. The CDR3 coding sequence is TGTGCCAGCCGGAGGGATGAAAAACTGTTTTTT. The chain has TRBV6-5 and TRBJ1-4; the D is unclear. Trimming pared 8 bases from V and 6 bases from J, leaving 7 bases between. The V gene's germline CDR1 is MNHEY and CDR2 SVGAGI. The CDR3 has 11 residues.

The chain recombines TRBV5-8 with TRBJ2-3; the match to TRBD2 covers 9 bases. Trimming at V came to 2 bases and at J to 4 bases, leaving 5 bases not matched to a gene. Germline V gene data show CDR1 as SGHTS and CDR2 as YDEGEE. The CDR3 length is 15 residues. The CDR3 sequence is CASSFWTSEADTQYF. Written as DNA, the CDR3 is TGTGCCAGCAGCTTTTGGACTAGCGAGGCAGATACGCAGTATTTT.

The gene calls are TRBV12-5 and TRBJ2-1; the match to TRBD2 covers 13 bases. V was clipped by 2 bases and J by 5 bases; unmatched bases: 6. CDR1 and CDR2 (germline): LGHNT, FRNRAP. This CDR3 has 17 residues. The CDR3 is CASGLSRLAGGHNEQFF. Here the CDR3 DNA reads TGTGCTAGTGGTTTGTCGCGACTAGCGGGGGGTCACAATGAGCAGTTCTTC. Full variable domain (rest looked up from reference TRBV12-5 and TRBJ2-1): DARVTQTPRHKVTEMGQEVTMRCQPILGHNTVFWYRQTMMQGLELLAYFRNRAPLDDSGMPKDRFSAEMPDATLATLKIQPSEPRDSAVYFCASGLSRLAGGHNEQFFGPGTRLTVL.

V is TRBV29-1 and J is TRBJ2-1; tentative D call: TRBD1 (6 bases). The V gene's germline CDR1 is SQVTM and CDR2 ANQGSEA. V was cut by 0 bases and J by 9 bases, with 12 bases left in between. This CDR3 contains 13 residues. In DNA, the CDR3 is TGCAGCGTTGAAGATCTGGCACAGGGTGAGCAGTTCTTC. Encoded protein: CSVEDLAQGEQFF.

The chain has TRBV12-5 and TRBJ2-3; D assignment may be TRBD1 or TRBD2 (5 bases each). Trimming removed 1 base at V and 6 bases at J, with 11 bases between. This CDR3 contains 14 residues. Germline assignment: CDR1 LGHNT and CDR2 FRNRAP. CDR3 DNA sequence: TGTGCTAGTGGTTTGGGGGGGTCAGGGGATACGCAGTATTTT. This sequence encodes CASGLGGSGDTQYF.